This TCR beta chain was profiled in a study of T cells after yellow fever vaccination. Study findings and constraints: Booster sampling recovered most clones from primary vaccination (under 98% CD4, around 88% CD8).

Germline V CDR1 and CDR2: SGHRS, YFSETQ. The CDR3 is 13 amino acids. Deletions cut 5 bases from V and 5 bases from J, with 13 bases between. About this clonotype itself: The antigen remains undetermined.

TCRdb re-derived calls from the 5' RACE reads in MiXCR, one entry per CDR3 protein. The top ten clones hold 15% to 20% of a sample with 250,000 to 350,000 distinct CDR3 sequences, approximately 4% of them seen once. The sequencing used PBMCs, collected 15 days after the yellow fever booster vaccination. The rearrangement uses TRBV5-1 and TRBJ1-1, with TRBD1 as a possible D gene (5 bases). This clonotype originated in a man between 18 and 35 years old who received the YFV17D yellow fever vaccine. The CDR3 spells CASRTDPGTEAFF. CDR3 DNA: TGCGCCAGCAGAACGGATCCAGGGACTGAAGCTTTCTTT. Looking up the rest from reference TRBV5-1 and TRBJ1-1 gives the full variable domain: KAGVTQTPRYLIKTRGQQVTLSCSPISGHRSVSWYQQTPGQGLQFLFEYFSETQRNKGNFPGRFSGRQFSNSRSEMNVSTLELGDSALYLCASRTDPGTEAFFGQGTRLTVV.